This T cell receptor beta chain stems from a study of OX40 agonist ivuxolimab in advanced cancers. The wider study: The drug used for patients, ivuxolimab, was an agonistic anti-OX40 (CD134) antibody.

The CDR3 is 17 residues long. Germline V gene data show CDR1 as SGHRS and CDR2 as YFSETQ. With 0 bases clipped from V and 3 bases from J, the junction kept 9 bases outside the gene matches. Remarks on this clone: Its antigen is currently unknown.

Study-wide points: On average, CD8+ T cells had more expanded clones than CD4+. At doses 0.1 to 3.0 mg/kg, CD4+ and CD8+ clones expanded.

Using immunoSEQ multiplex PCR, the repertoire was profiled, and TCRdb retains in-frame clones only, with some absent. Of approximately 100,000 clones in the sample, around 82% were seen once. Sampled blood was obtained at baseline, cycle 4 day 1, and cycle 7 day 1. This receptor was obtained from an adult with an advanced solid tumor such as melanoma, head and neck, liver or kidney cancer. The chain carries TRBV5-1 and TRBJ2-7; TRBD2 matches at 10 bases. The material was CD4+ or CD8+ T cells sorted from blood, obtained in a trial of the OX40 agonist ivuxolimab. The CDR3 region is CASSLAMGTSAFYEQYF. For the CDR3, the DNA is TGCGCCAGCAGCTTGGCCATGGGGACTAGCGCCTTCTACGAGCAGTACTTC.